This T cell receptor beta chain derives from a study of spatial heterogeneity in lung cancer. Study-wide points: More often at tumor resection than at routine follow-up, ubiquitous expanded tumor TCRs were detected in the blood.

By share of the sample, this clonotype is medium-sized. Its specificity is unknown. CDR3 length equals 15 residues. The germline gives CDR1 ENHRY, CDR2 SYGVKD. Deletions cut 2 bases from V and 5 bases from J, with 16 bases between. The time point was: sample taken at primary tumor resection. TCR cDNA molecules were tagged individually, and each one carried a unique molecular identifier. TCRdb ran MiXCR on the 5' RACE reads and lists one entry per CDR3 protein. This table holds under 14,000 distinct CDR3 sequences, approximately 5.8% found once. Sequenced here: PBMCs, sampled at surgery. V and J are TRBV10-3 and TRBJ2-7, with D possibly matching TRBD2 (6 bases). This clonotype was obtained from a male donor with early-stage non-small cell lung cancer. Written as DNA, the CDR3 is TGTGCCATCAGTGAGCCCGGGCCAGGGAGGAACGAGCAGTACTTC. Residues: CAISEPGPGRNEQYF.